This TCR beta chain stems from a study of Ad26.COV2.S vaccination and SARS-CoV-2 variants. Study-wide context: Of the COV1001 trial arms, the Ad26.COV2.S arm included the donor. In the study, Ad26.COV2.S was injected intramuscularly once, or twice 56 days apart.

Regarding treatment: about 20 received Ad26.COV2.S at low or high dose, single or two shots; 5 received placebo; per-sample allocation not given. Sampling was performed 63 days after the first vaccine or placebo injection. V was clipped by 2 bases and J by 2 bases, with 18 bases between them. The CDR3 length is 17 residues. Germline values: CDR1 SGHAT, CDR2 FQNNGV. The method was immunoSEQ multiplex PCR; TCRdb's version includes in-frame clones alone and lacks a portion of them. The repertoire holds hundreds of thousands of clones, with 70% to 90% as singletons. Study-wide results and caveats: While placebo recipients had lower spike-specific TCR breadth, vaccine recipients had more.

A remark on this clone: No antigen is known for it.

The chain joins TRBV11-2 to TRBJ1-1, with D tentatively TRBD1 (5 bases). Sample: peripheral blood, taken in a trial of Ad26.COV2.S vaccine versus placebo. This receptor was obtained from a person aged 18-60 years who received the Ad26.COV2.S COVID-19 vaccine or a placebo. The CDR3 protein is CASSLYRGGAINTEAFF. Written as DNA, the CDR3 is TGTGCCAGCAGCTTATATCGAGGAGGGGCGATCAACACTGAAGCTTTCTTT.